These T cell receptor beta chains were read from a single sample in a study of blood T cell repertoires in COVID-19. The assay was immunoSEQ multiplex PCR, and TCRdb's table has in-frame clones only and misses some. The table has just over 80,000 clones, around 86% seen once. Sequencing input: peripheral blood. All receptors come from a man aged 80 or over with acute or convalescent COVID-19. CDR3s include the opening cysteine and the closing phenylalanine or tryptophan.

V: TRBV7-8
J: TRBJ2-1
CDR3: CASSLRTSDNEQFF

V: TRBV5-1
J: TRBJ2-1
CDR3: CASSFRTGGDEQFF

V: TRBV7-2
J: TRBJ1-5
CDR3: CASSLGPGGNQPQHF

V: TRBV2
J: TRBJ2-7
CDR3: CASSYSGDEQYF

V: TRBV18
J: TRBJ1-2
CDR3: CASSPRKVGYGYTF

V: TRBV7-7
J: TRBJ2-1
CDR3: CASSPAFSSYNEQFF

V: TRBV6-2/TRBV6-3
J: TRBJ2-2
CDR3: CASSSRDRGTGELFF

V: TRBV5-1
J: TRBJ1-1
CDR3: CASSFDFENTEAFF

V: TRBV5-4
J: TRBJ2-1
CDR3: CASSSGLAGLDEQFF

V: TRBV27
J: TRBJ2-1
CDR3: CASRPTGQGVYEQFF

V: TRBV5-1
J: TRBJ2-3
CDR3: CASSKHRDSPTDTQYF

V: TRBV19
J: TRBJ2-2
CDR3: CASTPRLALPGELFF

V: TRBV18
J: TRBJ2-5
CDR3: CASSPLTGGTETQYF

V: TRBV5-1
J: TRBJ2-7
CDR3: CASSPSPSYEQYF

V: TRBV11-2
J: TRBJ1-1
CDR3: CASMLHQVSTEAFF

V: TRBV7-9
J: TRBJ2-5
CDR3: CASSRPSAQETQYF

V: TRBV27
J: TRBJ1-2
CDR3: CASRQTGGLRYGYTF

V: TRBV19
J: TRBJ2-3
CDR3: CASLETGLVGTQYF

V: TRBV5-1
J: TRBJ2-3
CDR3: CASSSRPPAGGRTDTQYF

V: TRBV30
J: TRBJ1-1
CDR3: CAWSVLVGGGTEAFF

V: TRBV2
J: TRBJ1-2
CDR3: CASSETGIKRGYTF

V: TRBV6-6
J: TRBJ2-7
CDR3: CASSYSTVSYEQYF

V: TRBV6-1
J: TRBJ2-4
CDR3: CASSELTRTGLNIQYF

V: TRBV27
J: TRBJ1-6
CDR3: CASSFWQANSPLHF

V: TRBV19
J: TRBJ2-7
CDR3: CASSIRGEGSHAYEQYF

V: TRBV29-1
J: TRBJ2-5
CDR3: CSVTRSPLETQYF

V: TRBV18
J: TRBJ1-1
CDR3: CASSPAGTEEAFF

V: TRBV7-3
J: TRBJ2-1
CDR3: CASSLTQAGVNEQFF

V: TRBV28
J: TRBJ2-1
CDR3: CASSIAGGYNEQFF

V: TRBV19
J: TRBJ2-7
CDR3: CATRNQGASYEQYF